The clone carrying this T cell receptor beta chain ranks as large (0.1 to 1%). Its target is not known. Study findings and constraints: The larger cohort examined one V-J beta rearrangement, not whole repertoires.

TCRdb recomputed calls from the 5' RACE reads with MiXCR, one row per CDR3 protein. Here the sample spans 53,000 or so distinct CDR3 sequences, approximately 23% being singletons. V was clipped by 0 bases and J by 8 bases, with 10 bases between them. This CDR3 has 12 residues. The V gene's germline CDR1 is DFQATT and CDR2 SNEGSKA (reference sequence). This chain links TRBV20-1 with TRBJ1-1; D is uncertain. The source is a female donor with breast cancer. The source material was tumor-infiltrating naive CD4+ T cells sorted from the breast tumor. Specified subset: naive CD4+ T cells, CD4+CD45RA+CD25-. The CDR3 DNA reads TGCAGTGCTAGAGACTTGTTTTCGGAAGCTTTCTTT. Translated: CSARDLFSEAFF.